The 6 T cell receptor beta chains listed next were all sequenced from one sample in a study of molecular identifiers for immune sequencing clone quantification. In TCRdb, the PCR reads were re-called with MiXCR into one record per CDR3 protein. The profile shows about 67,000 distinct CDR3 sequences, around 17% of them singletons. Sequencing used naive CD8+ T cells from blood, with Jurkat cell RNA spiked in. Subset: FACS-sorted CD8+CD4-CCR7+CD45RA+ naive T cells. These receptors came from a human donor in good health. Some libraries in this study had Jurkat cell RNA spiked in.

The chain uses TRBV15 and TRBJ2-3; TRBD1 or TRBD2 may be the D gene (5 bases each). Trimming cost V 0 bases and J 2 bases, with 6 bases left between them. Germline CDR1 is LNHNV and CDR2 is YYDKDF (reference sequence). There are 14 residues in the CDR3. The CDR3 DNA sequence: TGTGCCACCAGCAGAGAGGGGGACACAGATACGCAGTATTTT. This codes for CATSREGDTDTQYF.

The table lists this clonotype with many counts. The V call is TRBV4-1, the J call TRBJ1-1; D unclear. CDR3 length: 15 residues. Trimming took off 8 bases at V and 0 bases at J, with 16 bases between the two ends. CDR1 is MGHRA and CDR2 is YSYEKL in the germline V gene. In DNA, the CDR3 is TGCGCCAGCTCTCCAAGACCTATTATGAACACTGAAGCTTTCTTT. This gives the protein CASSPRPIMNTEAFF.

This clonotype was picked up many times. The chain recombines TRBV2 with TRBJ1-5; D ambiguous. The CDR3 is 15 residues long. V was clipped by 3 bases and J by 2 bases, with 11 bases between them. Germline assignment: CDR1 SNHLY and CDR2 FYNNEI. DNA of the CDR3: TGTGCCAGCAGTGAGGTCATGAGTGGCAATCAGCCCCAGCATTTT. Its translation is CASSEVMSGNQPQHF.

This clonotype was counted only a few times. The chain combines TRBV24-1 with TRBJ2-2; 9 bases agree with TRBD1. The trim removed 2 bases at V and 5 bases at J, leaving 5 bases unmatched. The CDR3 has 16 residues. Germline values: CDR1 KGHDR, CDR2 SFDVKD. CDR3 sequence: CATSDWGQGSTGELFF. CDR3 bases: TGTGCCACCAGTGATTGGGGACAGGGTAGTACCGGGGAGCTGTTTTTT.

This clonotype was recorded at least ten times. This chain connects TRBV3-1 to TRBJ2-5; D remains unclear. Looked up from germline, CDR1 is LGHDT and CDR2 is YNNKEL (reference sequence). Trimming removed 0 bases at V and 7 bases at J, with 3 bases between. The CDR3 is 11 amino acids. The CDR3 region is CASSQDATQYF. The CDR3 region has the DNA TGTGCCAGCAGCCAAGATGCGACCCAGTACTTC.

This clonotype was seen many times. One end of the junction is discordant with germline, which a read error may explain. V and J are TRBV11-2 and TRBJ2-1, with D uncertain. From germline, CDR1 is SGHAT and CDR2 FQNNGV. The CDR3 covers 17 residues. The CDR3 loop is CACSSHLLSGSYNEQFF. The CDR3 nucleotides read TGTGCCTGCAGTTCCCACCTATTGAGTGGGTCCTACAATGAGCAGTTCTTC.